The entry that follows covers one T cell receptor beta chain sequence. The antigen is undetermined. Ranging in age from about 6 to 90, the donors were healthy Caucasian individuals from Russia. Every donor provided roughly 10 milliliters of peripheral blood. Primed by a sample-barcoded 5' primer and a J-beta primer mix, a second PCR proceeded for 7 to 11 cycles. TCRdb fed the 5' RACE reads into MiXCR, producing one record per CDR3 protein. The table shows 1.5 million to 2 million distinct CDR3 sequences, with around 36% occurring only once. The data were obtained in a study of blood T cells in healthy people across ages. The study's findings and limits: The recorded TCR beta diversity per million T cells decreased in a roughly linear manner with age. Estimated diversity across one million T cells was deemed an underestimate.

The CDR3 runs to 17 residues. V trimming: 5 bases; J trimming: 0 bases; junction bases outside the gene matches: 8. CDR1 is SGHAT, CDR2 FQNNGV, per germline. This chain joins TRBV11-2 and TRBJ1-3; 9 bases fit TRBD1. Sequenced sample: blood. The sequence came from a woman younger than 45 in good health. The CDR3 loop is CASSLTGGKFSGNTIYF. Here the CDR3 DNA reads TGTGCCAGCAGCCTTACAGGGGGCAAATTCTCTGGAAACACCATATATTTT.